Shown below are 31 T cell receptor beta chains from a single sample sequenced in a study of Ad26.COV2.S vaccination and SARS-CoV-2 variants (TCRdb year 2021). Read against the paper, the sample's time point label means: individuals recovered from natural SARS-CoV-2 infection. Receptor libraries were prepared by the immunoSEQ multiplex PCR assay. TCRdb provides this immuneACCESS table in a form limited to in-frame rearrangements. Some clones are lacking; in checked studies, under half of them reflect an unresolved V gene, and why the rest are absent is not known. The sample contains around 370,000 clones, about 90% of them found a single time. The ten largest make up about 3.9% of the sample. The starting material was peripheral blood, obtained after recovery from COVID-19. The receptors were sampled from a human donor who had recovered from COVID-19.

The chain is built from TRBV2 and TRBJ1-2; 7 bases fit TRBD1. This CDR3 is built from 12 residues. Trimming cost V 3 bases and J 8 bases; bases outside gene matches: 3. Germline V CDR1 and CDR2: SNHLY, FYNNEI. The CDR3 DNA follows: TGTGCCAGCAGTGAGACAGGGCTCGGCTACACCTTC. It translates to CASSETGLGYTF.

This clone came up a few times. The V gene is TRBV21-1, the J gene TRBJ1-6. TRBV21-1 constitutes a pseudogene. CDR3 length: 17 amino acids. The CDR3 spells CASSKAGQEGSVSPLHF. The CDR3 DNA follows: TGTGCCAGCAGCAAAGCCGGGCAAGAGGGTTCAGTCTCACCCCTCCACTTT.

The chain has TRBV2 and TRBJ1-5, with TRBD1 matching 9 bases. The germline gives CDR1 SNHLY, CDR2 FYNNEI. After removal of 6 bases from V and 2 bases from J, the junction contained 8 bases not matched to a gene. The CDR3 sequence is 16 residues long. The CDR3 here is CASRTDRGSGNQPQHF. Here the CDR3 DNA reads TGTGCCAGCAGGACAGACAGGGGGTCAGGCAATCAGCCCCAGCATTTT.

The chain is built from TRBV12-5 and TRBJ2-3, with D unclear. Germline CDR1 is LGHNT and CDR2 is FRNRAP. V lost 6 bases to trimming and J lost 0 bases, with 7 bases between them. This CDR3 is built from 13 residues. Written as DNA, the CDR3 is TGTGCTAGTGGCCCTTTGAGCACAGATACGCAGTATTTT. The encoded protein is CASGPLSTDTQYF. The full variable domain, in which reference TRBV12-5 and TRBJ2-3 provide the parts outside the CDR3, is DARVTQTPRHKVTEMGQEVTMRCQPILGHNTVFWYRQTMMQGLELLAYFRNRAPLDDSGMPKDRFSAEMPDATLATLKIQPSEPRDSAVYFCASGPLSTDTQYFGPGTRLTVL.

Comments on this clone: Other DNA sequences in the same sample also yield this CDR3. The gene calls are TRBV2 and TRBJ2-2; D may be TRBD1 or TRBD2 (5 bases each). This CDR3 spans 16 amino acids. Germline CDR1 is SNHLY and CDR2 is FYNNEI. Trimming removed 4 bases at V and 6 bases at J, with 18 bases between. CDR3 DNA: TGTGCCAGCAGTGTGGGGGATAGGGTGGGGCCCGGGGAGCTGTTTTTT. Its protein is CASSVGDRVGPGELFF.

A word on this clone: One junction end does not reproduce the germline sequence, and a read error may be involved. The chain is built from TRBV11-3 and TRBJ2-7, with a possible D match to TRBD1 (6 bases). This CDR3 spans 11 amino acids. The germline V gene encodes CDR1 SGHNT and CDR2 YENEEA. The CDR3 region is CASTFRTAGNF. The CDR3 DNA reads TGTGCCAGCACCTTCAGGACAGCCGGGAACTTC.

The chain couples TRBV27 to TRBJ1-1, with TRBD1 as a possible D gene (5 bases). The CDR3 is 15 amino acids. Between the trimmed V and J ends, which lost 3 bases and 1 base, there was a span of 12 bases. Germline V gene lookup returns CDR1 MNHEY and CDR2 SMNVEV (reference sequence). The CDR3 DNA sequence: TGTGCCAGCAGTTTGGTAGGGGAGGGGAACACTGAAGCTTTCTTT. This gives the protein CASSLVGEGNTEAFF.

The genes are TRBV29-1 and TRBJ1-2; D possibly corresponds to TRBD1 (6 bases). From germline, CDR1 is SQVTM and CDR2 ANQGSEA. This CDR3 spans 13 amino acids. Trimming shortened V by 1 base and J by 6 bases, and 12 bases separated the two germline ends. The DNA of the CDR3 is TGCAGCGTTGAAGGACAGGCAGTGGATGGCTACACCTTC. Residues: CSVEGQAVDGYTF.

The chain combines TRBV5-6 with TRBJ1-1; tentatively, D is TRBD1 (6 bases). Per germline, CDR1 SGHDT and CDR2 YYEEEE. Trimming stripped 1 base from V and 3 bases from J, with 13 bases between. The CDR3 length is 15 residues. The CDR3 sequence is CASSLTRTGYTEAFF. The CDR3 DNA reads as TGTGCCAGCAGCTTGACTCGAACAGGGTACACTGAAGCTTTCTTT. Full variable domain (remainder filled in from reference TRBV5-6 and TRBJ1-1): DAGVTQSPTHLIKTRGQQVTLRCSPKSGHDTVSWYQQALGQGPQFIFQYYEEEERQRGNFPDRFSGHQFPNYSSELNVNALLLGDSALYLCASSLTRTGYTEAFFGQGTRLTVV.

As for this clone: Other DNA sequences of this sample code for an identical CDR3. The rearrangement joins TRBV18 to TRBJ1-1, with TRBD1 as a possible D gene (5 bases). The germline CDR1 and CDR2 sequences are KGHSH and LQKENI. The ends were cut back, 6 bases at V and 2 bases at J, with 13 bases in the middle. The CDR3 loop spans 14 amino acids. For the CDR3, the DNA is TGTGCCAGCTCCCCCCGGGACGGAAACACTGAAGCTTTCTTT. Translated: CASSPRDGNTEAFF.

The chain carries TRBV7-9 and TRBJ1-2; D gene uncertain. The CDR3 sequence is 13 residues long. V lost 3 bases and J 3 bases, leaving 8 bases between the germline ends. The germline V gene has CDR1 SEHNR and CDR2 FQNEAQ (reference sequence). DNA for the CDR3: TGTGCCAGCAGCTTCGGGGTAGACTATGGCTACACCTTC. Residues: CASSFGVDYGYTF.

J is TRBJ2-1 and V is TRBV6-4; D is uncertain. Germline V gene sequence: CDR1 MRHNA, CDR2 SNTAGT. The V and J ends lost 2 bases and 0 bases respectively, with 11 bases between them. There are 16 residues in the CDR3. CDR3 sequence reads: CASSDIVRSSYNEQFF. Here the CDR3 DNA reads TGTGCCAGCAGTGACATCGTCCGGAGCTCCTACAATGAGCAGTTCTTC.

This chain links TRBV6-5 with TRBJ2-7; D uncertain. Per germline, CDR1 MNHEY and CDR2 SVGAGI. The CDR3 runs to 14 residues. Trimming shortened V by 6 bases and J by 3 bases, and 15 bases separated the two germline ends. The CDR3 coding sequence is TGTGCCAGCAGCCCCGGTGGCGGCCTCTACGAGCAGTACTTC. It specifies CASSPGGGLYEQYF.

The V and J genes are TRBV5-8 and TRBJ1-5; TRBD1 agrees at 10 bases. This CDR3 region has 16 residues. Germline CDR1 reads SGHTS; CDR2 reads YDEGEE. The V and J ends lost 4 bases and 4 bases, in that order; junction bases with no gene match: 8. CDR3 sequence: CASSVSGTGANQPQHF. In DNA form, the CDR3 reads TGTGCCAGCAGCGTTAGTGGGACAGGGGCAAATCAGCCCCAGCATTTT.

The gene calls are TRBV4-3 and TRBJ2-5, with D possibly being TRBD1 (6 bases). Per the germline V gene, CDR1 is LGHNA and CDR2 is YSLEER. Trimming removed 0 bases at V and 7 bases at J, with 15 bases between. There are 15 residues in the CDR3. This chain's CDR3 is CASSQDGDQGRTQYF. DNA for the CDR3: TGCGCCAGCAGCCAAGATGGGGATCAGGGGCGGACCCAGTACTTC.

V is TRBV3-1 (or the pseudogene TRBV3-2) and J is TRBJ1-6; perhaps TRBD1 as D (5 bases). CDR1 is LGHDT, CDR2 YNNKEL, per germline (reference sequence). V lost 0 bases, J lost 9 bases, and 12 bases lay in between. The CDR3 runs 15 residues. CDR3 sequence: CASSQDSHRSSPLHF. Written as DNA, the CDR3 is TGTGCCAGCAGCCAAGATAGCCACAGGTCTTCACCCCTCCACTTT.

The chain joins TRBV9 to TRBJ2-3, with D possibly TRBD2 on 6 matching bases. Germline V gene sequence: CDR1 SGDLS, CDR2 YYNGEE. CDR3 length: 15 amino acids. The V end lost 3 bases, the J end lost 5 bases, and 16 bases lay between the germline ends. In DNA form, the CDR3 reads TGTGCCAGCAGCGATCCGGGACTCCGTATAGATACGCAGTATTTT. Amino acids: CASSDPGLRIDTQYF.

J is TRBJ2-1 and V is TRBV9; TRBD1 aligns across 9 bases. Germline CDR1 is SGDLS and CDR2 is YYNGEE. This CDR3 has 14 amino acids. V lost 1 base, J lost 8 bases, and 4 bases stayed unmatched. Here the CDR3 reads CASSVKTGGHEQFF. CDR3 coding DNA: TGTGCCAGCAGCGTAAAGACAGGGGGGCATGAGCAGTTCTTC.

This chain joins TRBV6-2 or TRBV6-3 and TRBJ1-2, with a possible D match to TRBD1 (5 bases). The CDR3 has 14 residues. CDR1 is MNHEY and CDR2 is SVGEGT in the germline V gene. Trimming pared 2 bases from V and 0 bases from J, leaving 7 bases between. The CDR3 DNA sequence: TGTGCCAGCAGTTACCGGGGGACTAACTATGGCTACACCTTC. Encoded protein: CASSYRGTNYGYTF.

The chain is built from TRBV6-5 and TRBJ2-2; D may be TRBD2 (6 bases). Germline V lookup: CDR1 MNHEY, CDR2 SVGAGI. This CDR3 has 13 amino acids. The V end was cut by 0 bases, the J end by 8 bases, with 7 bases between. The CDR3 DNA reads as TGTGCCAGCAGTTACTCGGCGGGGGGGGAGCTGTTTTTT. Residues: CASSYSAGGELFF.

This clone was counted once. This rearrangement joins TRBV25-1 to TRBJ1-1; TRBD1 is a possible D gene (6 bases). V lost 11 bases, J lost 1 base, and 17 bases lay in between. CDR3 length equals 14 residues. Germline CDR1 is MGHDK and CDR2 is SYGVNS. This chain's CDR3 is CAVRTGGRNTEAFF. The CDR3 DNA follows: TGTGCCGTCAGGACGGGGGGGCGGAACACTGAAGCTTTCTTT.

V gene TRBV14 combines with J gene TRBJ1-6; D remains ambiguous. V dropped 0 bases and J dropped 2 bases, with 8 bases sitting between them. This CDR3 has 16 amino acids. Germline CDR1 reads SGHDN; CDR2 reads FVKESK. The CDR3 protein is CASSQDRQTYNSPLHF. The CDR3 DNA follows: TGTGCCAGCAGCCAAGATCGGCAGACCTATAATTCACCCCTCCACTTT.

The rearrangement uses TRBV7-8 and TRBJ1-2, with D possibly being TRBD1 (6 bases). This CDR3 comprises 12 residues. Germline values: CDR1 SGHVS, CDR2 FQNEAQ. Trimming took off 2 bases at V and 8 bases at J, with 9 bases between the two ends. The CDR3 region is CASSLTGFGYTF. The CDR3 nucleotides read TGTGCCAGCAGCTTAACAGGGTTCGGCTACACCTTC.

This chain joins TRBV27 and TRBJ2-7; 7 positions match TRBD2. The CDR3 is 15 residues long. Per the germline V gene, CDR1 is MNHEY and CDR2 is SMNVEV (reference sequence). J gave up 6 bases and V 4 bases, and 12 bases lay outside the gene matches. The CDR3 sequence: CASSSREAGRLEQYF. The CDR3 DNA is TGTGCCAGCAGTTCTCGGGAGGCAGGGAGGCTCGAGCAGTACTTC.

V and J are TRBV2 and TRBJ2-5; a possible D gene is TRBD2 (5 bases). The germline CDR1 and CDR2 sequences are SNHLY and FYNNEI. This CDR3 is built from 13 residues. V lost 6 bases and J 5 bases, leaving 13 bases between the germline ends. For the CDR3, the DNA is TGTGCCAGCAGCCCCACTAGTCAGGAGACCCAGTACTTC. Protein product: CASSPTSQETQYF. Filled out from reference TRBV2 and TRBJ2-5, the complete variable domain reads EPEVTQTPSHQVTQMGQEVILRCVPISNHLYFYWYRQILGQKVEFLVSFYNNEISEKSEIFDDQFSVERPDGSNFTLKIRSTKLEDSAMYFCASSPTSQETQYFGPGTRLLVL.

V usage is TRBV2 and J usage is TRBJ1-4, with D possibly TRBD1 on 5 matching bases. The CDR3 has 15 amino acids. V lost 6 bases and J 4 bases, leaving 15 bases between the germline ends. Germline V gene data show CDR1 as SNHLY and CDR2 as FYNNEI. CDR3 nucleotides: TGTGCCAGCAGCCTTGTTAGGGGCGGTAATGAAAAACTGTTTTTT. It yields the protein CASSLVRGGNEKLFF.

The V and J genes are TRBV2 and TRBJ2-5; 7 nucleotides match TRBD1. Germline assignment: CDR1 SNHLY and CDR2 FYNNEI. With 1 base clipped from V and 10 bases from J, the junction kept 9 bases outside the gene matches. CDR3 size: 14 residues. CDR3 sequence reads: CASSEVRGGGRQYF. CDR3 in DNA: TGTGCCAGCAGTGAAGTAAGAGGGGGCGGGCGCCAGTACTTC.

This clone was seen just once. CDR3 sequence reads: CASAAGLEQFF. The CDR3 DNA reads TGTGCCAGCGCAGCAGGGCTGGAGCAGTTCTTC. The chain joins TRBV7-9 to TRBJ2-1, with D possibly matching TRBD1 (5 bases). Germline V gene sequence: CDR1 SEHNR, CDR2 FQNEAQ (reference sequence). This CDR3 contains 11 residues. The V gene lost 8 bases and the J gene lost 10 bases, with 12 bases spanning the gap.

This sequence joins TRBV4-3 and TRBJ2-5, with D perhaps matching TRBD2 (6 bases). V was clipped by 0 bases and J by 7 bases, with 15 bases between them. The CDR3 loop spans 15 amino acids. Germline V lookup: CDR1 LGHNA, CDR2 YSLEER. CDR3 sequence: CASSQEGGGARTQYF. For the CDR3, the DNA is TGCGCCAGCAGCCAAGAGGGCGGAGGGGCACGGACCCAGTACTTC.

The chain has TRBV7-8 and TRBJ1-6; possibly TRBD1 for D (5 bases). The ends were cut back, 5 bases at V and 5 bases at J, with 28 bases in the middle. This CDR3 has 20 amino acids. CDR1 and CDR2 from the germline V gene are SGHVS and FQNEAQ. In DNA form, the CDR3 reads TGTGCCAGCAGCCCCAAGGTTGCAGGACCCTCCCCAGGGAATAATTCACCCCTCCACTTT. Translating gives CASSPKVAGPSPGNNSPLHF.

This rearrangement joins TRBV5-1 to TRBJ2-7; D remains ambiguous. Germline V gene lookup returns CDR1 SGHRS and CDR2 YFSETQ. The V end was cut by 2 bases, the J end by 7 bases, with 13 bases between. The CDR3 totals 13 residues. The CDR3 coding sequence is TGCGCCAGCAGCTTCGACATGACGTCTGAGCAGTACTTC. It yields the protein CASSFDMTSEQYF.